Detailed here is one T cell receptor beta chain. The source of the sample is a study of T cell changes during pregnancy in multiple sclerosis. Sequenced by immunoSEQ multiplex PCR; TCRdb stores in-frame clones only, minus some. In the table there are about 80,000 clones, 92% of which are singletons. Germline V CDR1 and CDR2: MDHEN, SYDVKM. The CDR3 totals 11 residues. V lost 6 bases and J lost 8, with 10 bases in between. This rearrangement joins TRBV28 to TRBJ1-1, with D possibly TRBD1 on 5 matching bases. Material: peripheral blood, obtained before pregnancy. The TCR comes from a female donor with multiple sclerosis, enrolled in a pregnancy study. CDR3 sequence: CASSRRDEAFF. The CDR3 DNA reads TGTGCCAGCAGCCGGCGGGACGAAGCTTTCTTT.